The 6 T cell receptor beta chains reported below all come from one sample, sequenced in a study of CD8+ T cells in alopecia areata. In each case, RNA was isolated and then reverse transcribed into cDNA as the sequencing template. Using immunoSEQ multiplex PCR, the repertoire was profiled, and TCRdb retains in-frame clones only, with some absent. The sample has roughly 250,000 clones, around 67% seen once. This sample comprised CD4+ T cells sorted from blood, obtained at week 0. All receptors derive from a human donor with alopecia areata.

The rearrangement links TRBV25-1 to TRBJ2-1, with TRBD2 matching over 9 bases. With V trimmed by 6 bases and J by 3 bases, 6 bases remained unmatched. From germline, CDR1 is MGHDK and CDR2 SYGVNS. This CDR3 spans 15 amino acids. The CDR3 spells CASSLSGGDYNEQFF. The CDR3, as DNA: TGTGCCAGCAGCCTTAGCGGGGGAGACTACAATGAGCAGTTCTTC.

This clone turned up a few times. This chain connects TRBV30 to TRBJ1-5; no clear D gene. Germline CDR1 reads GTSNPN; CDR2 reads SVGIG (reference sequence). The CDR3 sequence is 12 residues long. V lost 1 base and J lost 9, with 10 bases in between. CDR3 region: CAWSAGALPQHF. CDR3 nucleotide sequence: TGTGCCTGGAGTGCAGGCGCTTTGCCCCAGCATTTT.

The rearrangement uses TRBV9 and TRBJ1-6; a possible D gene is TRBD1 (5 bases). The germline V and J ends were trimmed by 3 bases and 8 bases, with 18 bases remaining between them. There are 16 residues in the CDR3. The germline V gene has CDR1 SGDLS and CDR2 YYNGEE. CDR3 protein: CASSARSGIMDSPLHF. CDR3 in DNA: TGTGCCAGCAGCGCCAGATCAGGGATAATGGATTCACCCCTCCACTTT.

In the case of this clone: A much larger clone differs from this one at a single base, so this may be a read error. Other DNA sequences of this sample code for an identical CDR3. The chain is built from TRBV10-3 and TRBJ2-3; D is unresolved. Trimming removed 4 bases at V and 1 base at J, with 0 bases between. The CDR3 runs to 11 residues. Germline CDR1 and CDR2: ENHRY and SYGVKD. In DNA, the CDR3 is TGTGCCATCAGTGGCACAGATACGCAGTATTTT. Translated: CAISGTDTQYF.

This chain joins TRBV27 and TRBJ1-6; TRBD1 matches 8 bases. Unmatched junction bases numbered 11, after V lost 6 bases and J lost 7 bases. Germline assignment: CDR1 MNHEY and CDR2 SMNVEV (reference sequence). This CDR3 spans 16 amino acids. The CDR3, as DNA: TGTGCCAGCAGCAGGACAGGGATCCTACTAAATTCACCCCTCCACTTT. Amino acid sequence: CASSRTGILLNSPLHF.

The V and J genes are TRBV29-1 and TRBJ2-2; D could derive from TRBD1 or TRBD2 (6 bases each). Germline CDR1 and CDR2: SQVTM and ANQGSEA. V gave up 6 bases and J gave up 1 base, with 12 bases separating them. This CDR3 is built from 14 residues. The CDR3 sequence: CSVYREVNTGELFF. The CDR3 coding sequence is TGCAGCGTCTACAGGGAGGTGAACACCGGGGAGCTGTTTTTT.